What follows are 7 T cell receptor beta chains derived from one specimen sequenced in a study of shared clonotypes between healthy human individuals. Sequenced by immunoSEQ multiplex PCR; TCRdb stores in-frame clones only, minus some. This table holds about 500,000 clones, roughly four fifths found once. Input material: PBMCs. The receptors here all came from a middle-aged woman in good health. Some clones in this sample may be carry-over from other donors' samples.

This clone was seen a few times. The J gene is TRBJ2-1, the V gene TRBV7-9; the match to TRBD2 covers 14 bases. The germline V gene has CDR1 SEHNR and CDR2 FQNEAQ (reference sequence). The CDR3 is made up of 19 amino acids. V gave up 0 bases and J gave up 1 base; unmatched junction bases: 5. CDR3 sequence reads: CASSLATGTSGSSYNEQFF. CDR3 DNA: TGTGCCAGCAGCTTAGCAACCGGGACTAGCGGGAGTTCCTACAATGAGCAGTTCTTC. The variable domain in full, completed from reference TRBV7-9 and TRBJ2-1, reads DTGVSQNPRHKITKRGQNVTFRCDPISEHNRLYWYRQTLGQGPEFLTYFQNEAQLEKSRLLSDRFSAERPKGSFSTLEIQRTEQGDSAMYLCASSLATGTSGSSYNEQFFGPGTRLTVL.

The chain carries TRBV28 and TRBJ1-2, with D maybe TRBD1 (5 bases). The CDR3 has 13 residues. V dropped 2 bases and J dropped 8 bases, with 12 bases sitting between them. Germline CDR1 is MDHEN and CDR2 is SYDVKM. The CDR3 DNA reads as TGTGCCAGCAGTTTAACCCTCGGGGGGGGCTACACCTTC. Its protein product is CASSLTLGGGYTF.

The chain joins TRBV6-5 to TRBJ1-3; a possible D gene is TRBD1 (5 bases). The CDR3 totals 13 residues. Germline V CDR1 and CDR2: MNHEY, SVGAGI. The V end was cut by 11 bases, the J end by 2 bases, with 13 bases between. The CDR3 DNA reads TGTGCCTCAAGGGGAGGACCTGGAAACACCATATATTTT. It codes for CASRGGPGNTIYF.

The chain uses TRBV6-1 and TRBJ1-5, with no clear D. The CDR3 consists of 13 residues. V dropped 8 bases and J dropped 3 bases, with 11 bases sitting between them. The germline V gene has CDR1 MNHNS and CDR2 SASEGT. The CDR3 region is CASFRGPNQPQHF. DNA for the CDR3: TGTGCCAGCTTCCGGGGTCCCAATCAGCCCCAGCATTTT.

J is TRBJ2-4 and V is TRBV7-8; no clear D. The CDR3 contains 16 residues. V lost 5 bases to trimming and J lost 0 bases, with 14 bases between them. CDR1 and CDR2 (germline): SGHVS, FQNEAQ. The CDR3 loop reads CASSTDALLAKNIQYF. The CDR3 nucleotides are TGTGCCAGCAGCACAGACGCCTTATTAGCCAAAAACATTCAGTACTTC.

The genes are TRBV6-1 and TRBJ2-7; D call uncertain. The CDR3 is made up of 14 amino acids. V lost 7 bases to trimming and J lost 0 bases, with 13 bases between them. CDR1 and CDR2 (germline): MNHNS, SASEGT. CDR3 nucleotide sequence: TGTGCCAGCAAAGAGATTCCAAGCTCCTACGAGCAGTACTTC. Amino acids: CASKEIPSSYEQYF.

The rearrangement uses TRBV20-1 and TRBJ2-7; D remains unclear. From germline, CDR1 is DFQATT and CDR2 SNEGSKA (reference sequence). This CDR3 is built from 10 residues. Trimming shortened V by 5 bases and J by 5 bases, and 7 bases separated the two germline ends. The CDR3 loop is CSARRHEQYF. DNA for the CDR3: TGCAGTGCTCGCCGGCACGAGCAGTACTTC.